The source of this T cell receptor (beta chain) is a study of CD8+CD57+ T cells in acquired aplastic anemia. The overall study: Across the sorted CD4+ and CD8+ cells, DNA amounts averaged approximately 3.1 ug.

This clonotype was seen ten or more times. What it binds is unknown. Overall study results and limits: Comparison of patients with controls identified about 27 shared CD8+ CDR3 sequences.

Individuals selected for sequencing had exhibited CD8+CD57+ cell expansion on flow cytometry. Severe acquired aplastic anemia was present in every patient. No patient had been given any therapy when blood was sampled. Both TCR beta VDJ combination and CDR3 sequence profiling were carried out. Genomic DNA was the template for this profiling. TCRdb re-analysed the reads in MiXCR, keeping a single row per CDR3 protein. The profile covers roughly 170,000 distinct CDR3 sequences, with approximately 48% appearing a single time and about an eighth taken by the ten largest. This clonotype was obtained from a human donor with aplastic anemia. The sample comprised sorted CD4+, CD8+, or CD8+CD57+ T cells (not recorded which) from PBMCs.

The CDR3 DNA follows: TGTGCCAGTAGTATGACGACTAGACGGGCCCCCTCCTACTTC. Amino acid sequence: CASSMTTRRAPSYF. The chain carries TRBV19 and TRBJ2-5, with D possibly TRBD2 on 6 matching bases. The CDR3 totals 14 residues. V dropped 3 bases and J dropped 14 bases, with 22 bases sitting between them. Germline V CDR1 and CDR2: LNHDA, SQIVND (reference sequence).